This TCR beta chain is drawn from a study of blood T cells in healthy people across ages. Notes on the study in general: Long-lived and aged donors differed, with more naive CD4+ cells and higher diversity in the long-lived.

For the second PCR, which ran for 7 to 11 cycles, a sample-barcoded 5' primer and a J-beta primer mix were used. Researchers report that a template-switch adaptor with 12 random nucleotides tagged each cDNA molecule. Using its own MiXCR run on the 5' RACE reads, TCRdb lists one record per CDR3 protein. The sample has around 800,000 distinct CDR3 sequences, less than 80% seen once. The CDR3 is 14 residues long. The V segment lost 6 bases and the J segment 6 bases; nucleotides outside the gene matches: 10. Germline CDR1 reads MNHEY; CDR2 reads SVGAGI. Worth noting for this clonotype: Antigen unknown.

The study drew donors from healthy Caucasian individuals in Russia aged roughly 6 to 90. This TCR came from a man aged 30-40 years in good health. Sequenced: blood. This chain connects TRBV6-5 to TRBJ1-2; TRBD1 matches 7 bases. CDR3 bases: TGTGCCAGCAGCATGGACAGGAGAAACGATGGCTACACCTTC. Translated, it gives CASSMDRRNDGYTF.